The 10 T cell receptor beta chains below all came from one sample that was sequenced in a study of blood T cell repertoires in COVID-19. Assay used: immunoSEQ multiplex PCR; TCRdb lists only in-frame clones, some missing. Of 150,000 to 200,000 clones detected, more than 85% appear once; the ten largest clones hold roughly 0.95%. The specimen was peripheral blood. The receptors were sampled from a man aged 18-30 years with acute or convalescent COVID-19.

This chain connects TRBV28 to TRBJ1-5; TRBD1 matches at 7 bases. This CDR3 comprises 15 residues. The J segment lost 4 bases and the V segment lost 5 bases, leaving 8 bases of the junction unmatched. Germline V gives CDR1 MDHEN, CDR2 SYDVKM. The CDR3 bases are TGTGCCAGCAGTACCTCCGGGACAGATAATCAGCCCCAGCATTTT. This gives the protein CASSTSGTDNQPQHF.

The rearrangement joins TRBV11-2 to TRBJ1-5, with D perhaps matching TRBD1 (6 bases). This CDR3 is built from 15 residues. Germline lookup yields CDR1 SGHAT and CDR2 FQNNGV. V was shortened by 1 base and J by 8 bases, with 15 bases between the two germline ends. This CDR3 is CASSLGQTGYEPQHF. CDR3 DNA: TGTGCCAGCAGCTTAGGCCAGACAGGCTACGAGCCCCAGCATTTT.

Of note for this clone: Germline and junction disagree at one end, which may indicate a read error. The V gene is TRBV12-3 or TRBV12-4, the J gene TRBJ2-1; perhaps TRBD2 as D (6 bases). The CDR3 loop spans 11 amino acids. CDR3 loop: CASRSGPRGVF. The CDR3 nucleotides are TGTGCCAGCAGGTCTGGCCCCCGCGGGGTCTTC.

The gene calls are TRBV11-2 and TRBJ1-2, with D tentatively TRBD1 (6 bases). Germline V gene sequence: CDR1 SGHAT, CDR2 FQNNGV. The CDR3 extends over 15 amino acids. Trimming removed 1 base at V and 6 bases at J, with 15 bases between. CDR3 coding DNA: TGTGCCAGCAGCTTAGGTCCATCCTCAGGGGATGGCTACACCTTC. As protein: CASSLGPSSGDGYTF.

The V call is TRBV7-8, the J call TRBJ2-7, with D possibly being TRBD1 (5 bases). The CDR3 length is 14 residues. V was cut by 2 bases and J by 1 base, with 9 bases left in between. Germline assignment: CDR1 SGHVS and CDR2 FQNEAQ. The CDR3 DNA is TGTGCCAGCAGCTTATGGCAGGGATCCTACGAGCAGTACGTC. Translating it yields CASSLWQGSYEQYV.

There are a few counts of this clone. CDR3 sequence: CATSDFTPTGEWYEQYF. DNA of the CDR3: TGTGCCACCAGTGATTTTACGCCCACAGGGGAATGGTACGAGCAGTACTTC. The chain links TRBV24-1 to TRBJ2-7; 7 bases map to TRBD1. The V segment lost 1 base and the J segment 4 bases; nucleotides outside the gene matches: 12. From germline, CDR1 is KGHDR and CDR2 SFDVKD. The CDR3 has 17 residues.

Only a few counts were recorded for this clone. The chain has TRBV12-3 or TRBV12-4 and TRBJ1-6, with D unresolved. The CDR3 contains 12 residues. V gave up 4 bases and J gave up 4 bases, with 2 bases separating them. CDR3 region: CASSSYNSPLHF. The CDR3 DNA reads as TGTGCCAGCAGTTCGTATAATTCACCCCTCCACTTT.

The rearrangement joins TRBV28 to TRBJ1-2; 8 bases are shared with TRBD1. V shed 3 bases, J shed 2 bases, and the junction held 5 bases outside the gene matches. Germline assignment: CDR1 MDHEN and CDR2 SYDVKM. The CDR3 loop spans 15 amino acids. This CDR3 reads CASSFRTGTNYGYTF. CDR3 in DNA: TGTGCCAGCAGTTTTAGGACAGGGACAAACTATGGCTACACCTTC.

This clone was recorded a few times. CDR3 amino acids: CASSRQTNQPQHF. The CDR3 coding sequence is TGTGCCAGCAGTCGACAGACGAATCAGCCCCAGCATTTT. The V gene is TRBV12-3 or TRBV12-4, the J gene TRBJ1-5, with a possible D match to TRBD1 (5 bases). Trimming stripped 5 bases from V and 4 bases from J, with 9 bases between. The CDR3 covers 13 residues.

The chain has TRBV11-1 and TRBJ2-1, with 10 bases matching TRBD1. Trimming at V came to 2 bases and at J to 8 bases, leaving 3 bases not matched to a gene. Germline assignment: CDR1 SGHAT and CDR2 FQDESV (reference sequence). This CDR3 contains 14 residues. The CDR3 loop reads CASSLMTGGYEQFF. The CDR3 DNA reads TGTGCCAGCAGCTTAATGACAGGGGGCTATGAGCAGTTCTTC.